These T cell receptor beta chains were read from a single sample in a study of T cells in Graves' hyperthyroidism and ophthalmopathy. MiXCR, applied by TCRdb to the multiplex PCR reads, yields one record per CDR3 protein. The sample holds about 600,000 distinct CDR3 sequences, 14% seen once. The specimen was blood. Receptor source: a woman aged 18-30 years with Graves' ophthalmopathy. Each CDR3 is given without its conserved first and last residue. A D gene is named only where the DNA matches it firmly. Rows may omit the clone size; those that give it use once, few, many or a size class.

>TRBJ2-5|.|many|TRBV6-1
ASSFTSGSETQY
>TRBJ2-5|TRBD1|many|TRBV7-8
ASRGRQGRRETQY
>TRBJ1-4|.|few|TRBV4-1
ASSSGRKLF
>TRBJ2-1|.|few|TRBV5-8
ASSPVARTDNEQF
>TRBJ2-7|.|.|TRBV7-6
ASSDAGTAREQY
>TRBJ2-5|.|many|TRBV11-2
ASSFAGAETQY
>TRBJ2-3|TRBD2|few|TRBV19
ASSISREATQY
>TRBJ1-5|.|.|TRBV6-2/TRBV6-3
ASSYSSLSQPQH
>TRBJ1-1|TRBD1|many|TRBV6-2/TRBV6-3
ASSYLLGQGNTEAF
>TRBJ2-7|.|many|TRBV20-1
SARDFQGPPGEQY
>TRBJ2-1|TRBD2|many|TRBV7-3
ASSSGLASGEQF
>TRBJ1-2|TRBD1|many|TRBV28
ASSPGTGPLTNYGYT
>TRBJ2-7|.|many|TRBV28
ASSLGGGPHYEQY
>TRBJ1-2|.|many|TRBV20-1
SAHDEGGGWYGYT
>TRBJ2-5|.|many|TRBV10-3
AISERPGGEETQY
>TRBJ1-1|.|many|TRBV12-3/TRBV12-4
ASSLRGANTEAF
>TRBJ2-7|TRBD1|few|TRBV18
ASSPRGQGEVQQY
>TRBJ1-5|.|many|TRBV12-3/TRBV12-4
ASSDRSGDPQH
>TRBJ2-5|TRBD2|many|TRBV2
ASTTSVKTQY
>TRBJ1-6|TRBD1|.|TRBV7-2
ASSLGGTGRSSPLH
>TRBJ2-3|TRBD1|many|TRBV28
ASSLHIGQGGDTQY
>TRBJ2-2|TRBD2|many|TRBV29-1
SFRTSWAGELF
>TRBJ1-1|.|.|TRBV25-1
ASSEVTATEAF
>TRBJ2-7|TRBD2|many|TRBV7-3
ASSFRRRLAGYEQY
>TRBJ1-1|.|.|TRBV6-9
ASSYLAETEAF
>TRBJ1-1|TRBD1|.|TRBV19
ASNLGDRGNTEAF
>TRBJ1-4|.|.|TRBV28
ASSRTFATNEKLF